This TCR beta chain was recovered during a study of T cell responses to AZD1222 COVID-19 vaccine. Study-wide context: Pooled together were second doses at about 4 or about 12 weeks.

Broader study findings: Among those given AZD1222, only five or six were seropositive at baseline.

V gave up 2 bases and J gave up 4 bases; unmatched junction bases: 5. The CDR3 length is 15 residues. CDR1 is MNHEY, CDR2 SVGEGT, per germline. Clones were sequenced by immunoSEQ multiplex PCR, and TCRdb holds only the in-frame ones, with some missing. The table lists under 75,000 clones, about 88% of them singletons. This clone was detected once. Its antigen remains unknown. This sample comprised peripheral blood, obtained on day 0 of AZD1222 vaccination. This clonotype was sampled from an adult in good health. The chain uses TRBV6-2 or TRBV6-3 and TRBJ2-5; 9 bases match TRBD2. The CDR3 loop is CASSYMRGGGETQYF. DNA of the CDR3: TGTGCCAGCAGTTACATGCGGGGGGGCGGAGAGACCCAGTACTTC.